This T cell receptor (beta chain) was observed in a study of T cell clonality in common variable immunodeficiency. Some clones are missing from TCRdb's copy, which holds only in-frame ones; the method was immunoSEQ multiplex PCR. The specimen has 75,000 to 85,000 clones, none found just once. In this sample, this clone turned up many times. Sequences were obtained from peripheral blood mononuclear cells. The TCR sequence derives from a person between 18 and 75 years old in good health.

The sequenced CDR3 bases are TGCAGTGCGAAGGAAACAGGGGTCACCGGGGAG. Residues: CSAKETGVTGE. The CDR3 in its entirety is CSAKETGVTGELFF. The chain uses TRBV20-1 and TRBJ2-2; TRBD1 aligns across 7 bases. The read is 3 residues too short to cover the CDR3 end, so that end is filled in from the germline J gene. The germline V gene has CDR1 DFQATT and CDR2 SNEGSKA (reference sequence). Trimming at V came to 6 bases and at J to 4 bases, leaving 8 bases not matched to a gene. There are 14 residues in the CDR3.